The sequence of this T cell receptor beta chain was determined in a study of blood T cell repertoires in COVID-19. Study background: Acute and convalescent COVID-19 samples came from the United States, Italy and Spain. T cells, B-cell-depleted T cells, or PBMCs provided the cDNA or gDNA that served as material.

The V and J ends lost 4 bases and 2 bases, in that order; junction bases with no gene match: 5. Germline lookup yields CDR1 KGHSH and CDR2 LQKENI. The CDR3 is made up of 15 amino acids. Original processing notes: Reference gene primer amplification gave nucleated cell count estimates. Assay used: immunoSEQ multiplex PCR; TCRdb lists only in-frame clones, some missing. V, J and clone size derive from that table, while D and trimming were established from the DNA sequence. The sample lists 25,000 to 35,000 clones, 85% to 95% occurring once. This chain links TRBV18 with TRBJ1-2; 9 bases match TRBD1. The clonotype comes from a human donor in a cohort sampled during active COVID-19. Sequencing used peripheral blood. The CDR3, as DNA: TGTGCCAGCTCACTCTCGGGACAGGGAAACTATGGCTACACCTTC. Encoded protein: CASSLSGQGNYGYTF.